Below are 27 T cell receptor beta chains sequenced from a single sample in a study of tumor-infiltrating lymphocytes in primary liver carcinoma. DNA and RNA were both co-extracted from roughly 18-30 mg of bulk tissue that had not been sorted. Priming with a constant-region primer yielded TCR beta cDNA from approximately 500 ng total RNA. Sequencing libraries for TCR beta derived from three nested multiplex PCR rounds that used slightly modified ARM-PCR. Each of the first two PCR rounds ran approximately 10 cycles with TRBV1-TRBV30 forward and C-beta reverse primers. Each CDR3 protein gets one entry after TCRdb re-called the multiplex PCR reads with MiXCR. Of 99,000 or so distinct CDR3 sequences in the sample, approximately 68% were seen once. Sequencing input: liver tumor tissue from sampling region 5. Subset specified: tumor region T5, tumor centre. These receptors were taken from a woman aged 60 to 75 with primary liver carcinoma and hepatitis B virus infection.

Details on this clonotype: An end of the junction does not agree with germline; a read error may underlie this. V usage is TRBV12-3 or TRBV12-4 and J usage is TRBJ1-2; weak D call: TRBD1 (5 bases). The CDR3 spans 16 residues. Written as DNA, the CDR3 is TGTACCAGCACCCCGAGCGGGGGTGGAGGCTTGTTTGGCTACACCTTC. Protein: CTSTPSGGGGLFGYTF.

Comments on this clonotype: One end of the junction does not line up with germline, which may come from a read error. V usage is TRBV4-2 and J usage is TRBJ2-7; 16 positions agree with TRBD2. Germline V lookup: CDR1 LGHNA, CDR2 YNFKEQ. This CDR3 spans 16 amino acids. This CDR3 reads CANSLGTSGRANKQYF. CDR3 nucleotide sequence: TGTGCCAACAGCCTCGGGACTAGCGGGAGGGCCAACAAGCAGTACTTC.

The chain has TRBV11-2 and TRBJ2-3; maybe TRBD1 (6 bases). The CDR3 runs 17 residues. The V end was cut by 1 base, the J end by 8 bases, with 22 bases between. Germline V gene data show CDR1 as SGHAT and CDR2 as FQNNGV. CDR3 sequence reads: CASSLGGLTYTPVTQYF. DNA of the CDR3: TGTGCCAGCAGCTTAGGGGGGCTAACGTACACGCCAGTTACGCAGTATTTT.

V and J are TRBV28 and TRBJ1-5; D not certain. Germline assignment: CDR1 MDHEN and CDR2 SYDVKM. The CDR3 has 17 amino acids. V gave up 6 bases and J gave up 5 bases, with 23 bases separating them. The CDR3 DNA sequence: TGTGCCAGCAGGTTCACCCCTTCGGTTACCCAGGATCAGCCCCAGCATTTT. It translates to CASRFTPSVTQDQPQHF.

This clonotype was counted many times. V is TRBV4-1 and J is TRBJ2-7; 10 nucleotides align to TRBD2. The V and J ends lost 1 base and 3 bases, in that order; junction bases with no gene match: 6. Germline loops: CDR1 MGHRA, CDR2 YSYEKL. CDR3 length equals 16 residues. The CDR3 region has the DNA TGCGCCAGCAGCCAAGGAAGCGGGAGGGCCGGCTACGAGCAGTACTTC. Its translation is CASSQGSGRAGYEQYF.

This chain connects TRBV5-6 to TRBJ2-1, with no clear D. Trimming took 6 bases from V and 5 from J, leaving 6 bases between them. Germline V gives CDR1 SGHDT, CDR2 YYEEEE. The CDR3 runs 11 residues. The CDR3 region is CASNFDNEQFF. The CDR3 nucleotides read TGTGCCAGCAACTTTGACAATGAGCAGTTCTTC.

In the case of this clonotype: A much larger clone lies a single base off, so this may be a read error. V gene TRBV5-6 combines with J gene TRBJ1-5; D gene unclear. The CDR3 runs to 14 residues. Germline lookup yields CDR1 SGHDT and CDR2 YYEEEE. V was shortened by 2 bases and J by 5 bases, with 11 bases between the two germline ends. CDR3 coding DNA: TGTGCCAGCAGCTTTTACGGTGGCTATCAGCCCCAGCATTTT. Its translation is CASSFYGGYQPQHF.

This clonotype was observed a single time. The genes are TRBV6-1 and TRBJ1-5; a weak D match, TRBD1 (6 bases). This CDR3 is built from 14 residues. From germline, CDR1 is MNHNS and CDR2 SASEGT. The V gene lost 9 bases and the J gene lost 3 bases, with 15 bases spanning the gap. CDR3 nucleotides: TGTGCCAGTAGGGACAATGTTCTCAATCAGCCCCAGCATTTT. It yields the protein CASRDNVLNQPQHF.

This clonotype has at least ten counts. The genes are TRBV10-3 and TRBJ2-2; the D gene is possibly TRBD2 (5 bases). V was cut by 9 bases and J by 4 bases, with 24 bases left in between. Germline V CDR1 and CDR2: ENHRY, SYGVKD. CDR3 size: 17 residues. Here the CDR3 reads CAIKSGLNSGSTGELFF. The CDR3 DNA reads TGTGCCATAAAATCCGGACTGAATAGTGGCTCCACCGGGGAGCTGTTTTTT.

This clonotype showed up just a few times. This may arise from a read error, as a much more abundant clone is one base away. The chain carries TRBV6-1 and TRBJ2-5, with D unresolved. CDR1 and CDR2 from the germline V gene are MNHNS and SASEGT. The CDR3 covers 10 residues. The DNA of the CDR3 is TGTGTCAGCAGTGACGAGACCCAGTACTTC. Its protein product is CVSSDETQYF.

To note about this clonotype: As the CDR3 is not closed by the conserved phenylalanine or tryptophan, this likely results from a read error. The V and J genes are TRBV10-3 and TRBJ2-1; TRBD2 matches 13 bases. The junction had 5 bases not matched to a gene; V was cut back by 4 bases and J by 8 bases. CDR3 length: 15 amino acids. Germline V gene data show CDR1 as ENHRY and CDR2 as SYGVKD. CDR3 nucleotide sequence: TGTGCCATCAGTGGACTAGCGGGAGGAAGGGATGAGCAGTTCCTC. This gives the protein CAISGLAGGRDEQFL.

The genes are TRBV11-3 and TRBJ2-7, with 9 positions matching TRBD1. This CDR3 spans 15 amino acids. Losses at the gene ends were 5 bases for V and 7 bases for J; bases not matched to a gene: 12. Germline assignment: CDR1 SGHNT and CDR2 YENEEA. For the CDR3, the DNA is TGTGCCAGCAGCCCCAGCACAGGGGGCAACTATGAGCAGTACTTC. Its protein is CASSPSTGGNYEQYF.

In its sample, this clonotype is medium-sized (0.01 to 0.1%). The chain uses TRBV11-2 and TRBJ2-7; 7 bases fit TRBD1. This CDR3 spans 15 amino acids. V shed 4 bases, J shed 4 bases, and the junction held 10 bases outside the gene matches. CDR1 is SGHAT and CDR2 is FQNNGV in the germline V gene. The CDR3 protein is CASSSHLGQIYEQYF. CDR3 DNA sequence: TGTGCCAGCAGCTCTCACCTGGGACAGATTTACGAGCAGTACTTC.

The gene calls are TRBV15 and TRBJ1-1; weak D call: TRBD1 (6 bases). Trimming stripped 1 base from V and 11 bases from J, with 23 bases between. The CDR3 loop spans 16 amino acids. Germline CDR1 is LNHNV and CDR2 is YYDKDF (reference sequence). Written as DNA, the CDR3 is TGTGCCACCAGCAGAGGGAAAGGGGGTTTAGGTCGATGGGCTTTCTTT. It yields the protein CATSRGKGGLGRWAFF.

This clonotype was seen ten or more times. The rearrangement links TRBV6-1 to TRBJ2-5; D gene uncertain. This CDR3 is built from 12 residues. Germline V CDR1 and CDR2: MNHNS, SASEGT. The germline V and J ends were trimmed by 2 bases and 4 bases, with 5 bases remaining between them. CDR3: CASSEWRETQYF. CDR3 DNA sequence: TGTGCCAGCAGTGAATGGCGAGAGACCCAGTACTTC.

This clonotype has at least ten counts. Here the CDR3 DNA reads TGTGCCATCGGGACTAGCGGGAGGGCCTGGGATACGCAGTATTTT. Protein sequence: CAIGTSGRAWDTQYF. The V call is TRBV10-3, the J call TRBJ2-3; TRBD2 matches 16 bases. Germline CDR1 and CDR2: ENHRY and SYGVKD. Germline trimming cut 8 bases from V and 6 bases from J; bases unmatched to any gene: 5. This CDR3 comprises 15 residues.

About this clonotype itself: The junction departs from germline at one end; a sequencing error may be responsible. The V and J genes are TRBV28 and TRBJ1-1; D may be TRBD1 (5 bases). This CDR3 contains 15 residues. Germline-derived CDR1 and CDR2 are MDHEN and SYDVKM. The CDR3 is CASGASLGLGTVAFF. CDR3 bases: TGTGCCAGTGGGGCGTCGCTCGGCCTGGGCACTGTAGCTTTCTTC.

A word on this clonotype: The junction departs from germline at one end; a sequencing error may be responsible. The CDR3 coding sequence is TGTGCCAGCAGTTTAGGTGTGGTAGCGGGAGGGCCGAATGAGAAGTTCTTC. Encoded protein: CASSLGVVAGGPNEKFF. This chain links TRBV11-2 with TRBJ2-1, with TRBD2 matching 11 bases. This CDR3 region has 17 residues. Germline V lookup: CDR1 SGHAT, CDR2 FQNNGV.

Note on this clonotype: At one of its ends the junction is not consistent with the germline gene, which may arise from a read error. The chain carries TRBV11-2 and TRBJ1-3; D gene uncertain. The CDR3 runs 13 residues. Germline V gene sequence: CDR1 SGHAT, CDR2 FQNNGV. CDR3 loop: CAGSPWGVHTIYF. The CDR3 DNA follows: TGTGCCGGCAGCCCCTGGGGAGTGCACACCATATATTTT.

With respect to this clonotype: The junction departs from germline at one end; a sequencing error may be responsible. This chain uses TRBV11-2 with TRBJ2-7; the D gene could be TRBD1 or TRBD2 (5 bases each). CDR3 size: 18 residues. Looked up from germline, CDR1 is SGHAT and CDR2 is FQNNGV. For the CDR3, the DNA is TGTGCCAGCAGCTTAGGATTTGGTAGCGTGAGGGGCTCCTACGAGCAATATTTC. Encoded protein: CASSLGFGSVRGSYEQYF.

Only a few counts were recorded for this clonotype. Mismatch with germline at one junction end may stem from a read error. The gene calls are TRBV18 and TRBJ2-2; a possible D gene is TRBD2 (5 bases). Germline assignment: CDR1 KGHSH and CDR2 LQKENI. The CDR3 length is 16 residues. This chain's CDR3 is CASSPRLSDYTGELVF. The DNA for the CDR3 is TGTGCCAGCTCACCGCGTTTATCAGACTACACCGGGGAGCTGGTTTTT.

About this clonotype itself: A much bigger clone sits one base away, suggesting this may be a read error. The V gene is TRBV10-2, the J gene TRBJ2-7, with TRBD2 matching 10 bases. The germline V gene encodes CDR1 WSHSY and CDR2 SAAADI. J lost 3 bases, V lost 5 bases, and 7 bases had no gene match. This CDR3 has 15 residues. The CDR3 DNA follows: TGCGCCAGCAGTCGGAGGACTAGCGGAATCTACGAGCAGTACTTC. Its protein product is CASSRRTSGIYEQYF.

Points on this clonotype: The junction and the germline gene differ at one end; a read error may be behind it. V usage is TRBV4-1 and J usage is TRBJ1-6; no firm D call. The CDR3 is made up of 17 amino acids. Germline V gene lookup returns CDR1 MGHRA and CDR2 YSYEKL. Written as DNA, the CDR3 is TGCGCCGGCAGCCAAGTTAGTGGCGGACTTTCCAATTCACCCCTCCACTTT. Amino acid sequence: CAGSQVSGGLSNSPLHF.

This clonotype was picked up many times. This chain uses TRBV12-3 or TRBV12-4 with TRBJ2-1; D is perhaps TRBD1 (6 bases). This CDR3 is built from 14 residues. Trimming removed 4 bases from V and 3 bases from J, with 10 bases in between. The DNA for the CDR3 is TGTGCCAGCAGTTCCCAGGGGTACTACAATGAGCAGTTCTTC. It encodes CASSSQGYYNEQFF.

The CDR3 DNA reads TGTGCCAGCAGTTACTCAGTATCCCCAACCGACCTGAGGACTGAAGCTTTCTTT. Translation: CASSYSVSPTDLRTEAFF. The chain combines TRBV6-5 with TRBJ1-1, with unresolved D. Trimming took 0 bases from V and 5 from J, leaving 22 bases between them. Germline V gene data show CDR1 as MNHEY and CDR2 as SVGAGI. The CDR3 runs 18 residues.

About this clonotype itself: The junction departs from germline at one end; a sequencing error may be responsible. In DNA form, the CDR3 reads TGCAGTGTTGAAGCGTTGGGCATGATGGGGGTTAGCACAGATACGCAGTATTTT. Amino acid sequence: CSVEALGMMGVSTDTQYF. The V call is TRBV29-1, the J call TRBJ2-3; D could derive from TRBD1 or TRBD2 (5 bases each). The CDR3 is 18 residues long. From germline, CDR1 is SQVTM and CDR2 ANQGSEA.

This clonotype was observed a single time. At one end, the junction sequence differs from germline, possibly due to a read error. V is TRBV6-1 and J is TRBJ1-2; 7 nucleotides align to TRBD1. The germline V gene encodes CDR1 MNHNS and CDR2 SASEGT. The CDR3 runs 12 residues. The CDR3 sequence is CASGRQGQGCTF. CDR3 nucleotide sequence: TGTGCCAGCGGCCGACAGGGCCAAGGCTGCACCTTC.